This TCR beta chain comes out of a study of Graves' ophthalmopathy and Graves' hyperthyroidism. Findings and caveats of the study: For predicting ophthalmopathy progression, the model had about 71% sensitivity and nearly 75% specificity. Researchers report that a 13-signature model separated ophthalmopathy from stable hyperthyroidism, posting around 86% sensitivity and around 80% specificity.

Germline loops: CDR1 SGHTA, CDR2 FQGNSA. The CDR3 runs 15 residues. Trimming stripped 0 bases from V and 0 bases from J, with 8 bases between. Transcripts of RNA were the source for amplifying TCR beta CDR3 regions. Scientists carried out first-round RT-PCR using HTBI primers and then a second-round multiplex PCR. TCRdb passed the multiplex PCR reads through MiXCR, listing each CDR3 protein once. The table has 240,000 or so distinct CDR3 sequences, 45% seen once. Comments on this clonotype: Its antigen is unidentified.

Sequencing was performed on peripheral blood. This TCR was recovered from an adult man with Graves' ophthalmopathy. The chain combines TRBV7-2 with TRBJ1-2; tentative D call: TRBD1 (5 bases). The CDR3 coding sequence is TGTGCCAGCAGCTTAGCGGGAGGGGCTAACTATGGCTACACCTTC. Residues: CASSLAGGANYGYTF.